These 14 T cell receptor beta chains were all obtained from the same sample, sequenced in a study of T cell responses to AZD1222 COVID-19 vaccine. Generated by immunoSEQ multiplex PCR, the TCRdb table keeps only in-frame clones and is missing some. The sample shows around 180,000 clones, around 94% of them seen only once. Source: peripheral blood, taken 28 days after the second AZD1222 dose. Receptors originate from an adult who received the AZD1222 COVID-19 vaccine.

V gene TRBV6-1 combines with J gene TRBJ1-1, with a possible D match to TRBD1 (5 bases). V gave up 1 base and J gave up 5 bases, with 11 bases separating them. Germline CDR1 and CDR2: MNHNS and SASEGT. CDR3 length: 14 residues. CDR3: CASSEVGGGTEAFF. CDR3 DNA: TGTGCCAGCAGTGAAGTTGGGGGAGGGACTGAAGCTTTCTTT.

V usage is TRBV19 and J usage is TRBJ1-3, with 7 nucleotides matching TRBD1. The V gene end was trimmed by 3 bases and the J gene end by 1 base; junction bases not matched to a gene: 3. Looked up from germline, CDR1 is LNHDA and CDR2 is SQIVND (reference sequence). This CDR3 region has 15 residues. CDR3 DNA sequence: TGTGCCAGTAGTATTTCGGGACAGTCTGGAAACACCATATATTTT. Translating it yields CASSISGQSGNTIYF.

The chain links TRBV6-5 to TRBJ2-7; 9 nucleotides align to TRBD1. The trim removed 4 bases at V and 0 bases at J, leaving 4 bases unmatched. There are 15 residues in the CDR3. The V gene's germline CDR1 is MNHEY and CDR2 SVGAGI. The CDR3 nucleotides are TGTGCCAGCAGTTTCGAGACAGGGGGCTCCTACGAGCAGTACTTC. Amino acids: CASSFETGGSYEQYF.

The chain links TRBV28 to TRBJ2-7; no clear D gene. The germline V and J ends were trimmed by 2 bases and 2 bases, with 13 bases remaining between them. From germline, CDR1 is MDHEN and CDR2 SYDVKM. The CDR3 has 15 residues. The CDR3 reads CASSLSEGEAYEQYF. As DNA, the CDR3 is TGTGCCAGCAGTTTAAGTGAAGGCGAGGCCTACGAGCAGTACTTC.

The chain has TRBV27 and TRBJ2-5, with D perhaps matching TRBD2 (5 bases). The CDR3 is made up of 13 amino acids. Germline V gene lookup returns CDR1 MNHEY and CDR2 SMNVEV (reference sequence). The V and J ends lost 1 base and 5 bases respectively, with 8 bases between them. The CDR3 DNA reads as TGTGCCAGCAGTTTATTCGGGGAGGAGACCCAGTACTTC. Its protein product is CASSLFGEETQYF.

The chain couples TRBV19 to TRBJ2-5, with D perhaps matching TRBD1 (5 bases). From germline, CDR1 is LNHDA and CDR2 SQIVND (reference sequence). The V gene lost 2 bases and the J gene lost 5 bases, with 12 bases spanning the gap. The length of the CDR3 is 14 residues. DNA for the CDR3: TGTGCCAGTAGTATAAACCCCAGGGTCGAGACCCAGTACTTC. Translating gives CASSINPRVETQYF.

The chain is built from TRBV28 and TRBJ2-7; D is possibly TRBD2 (6 bases). V gave up 7 bases and J gave up 3 bases, with 16 bases separating them. Looked up from germline, CDR1 is MDHEN and CDR2 is SYDVKM. The CDR3 extends over 14 amino acids. In DNA form, the CDR3 reads TGTGCCAGCAAATTGGCGGGAAATCGCTACGAGCAGTACTTC. Encoded protein: CASKLAGNRYEQYF.

V is TRBV6-5 and J is TRBJ2-2, with 8 positions matching TRBD1. J was trimmed by 2 bases and V by 9 bases; bases with no gene match: 8. The germline V gene encodes CDR1 MNHEY and CDR2 SVGAGI. The CDR3 extends over 15 amino acids. The CDR3 sequence is CASRGTGRNTGELFF. CDR3 bases: TGTGCCAGTAGGGGGACAGGCCGAAACACCGGGGAGCTGTTTTTT.

This rearrangement joins TRBV7-2 to TRBJ2-7, with D perhaps TRBD2 (6 bases). CDR3 size: 16 residues. Per the germline V gene, CDR1 is SGHTA and CDR2 is FQGNSA. The V and J ends lost 5 bases and 0 bases respectively, with 17 bases between them. The DNA for the CDR3 is TGTGCCAGCAGCACCCGTAGAATAGCGGACTCCTACGAGCAGTACTTC. Its translation is CASSTRRIADSYEQYF.

In DNA form, the CDR3 reads TGTGCCAGCAGCCAAGGGGCGGGAGGATACAATGAGCAGTTCTTC. It encodes CASSQGAGGYNEQFF. The chain recombines TRBV7-3 with TRBJ2-1, with 8 bases identical to TRBD2. V shed 5 bases and J 4 bases; nucleotides not matched to a gene: 7. Germline assignment: CDR1 SGHTA and CDR2 FQGTGA. The CDR3 has 15 amino acids.

V and J are TRBV5-5 and TRBJ1-2; D not certain. The V gene lost 0 bases and the J gene lost 5 bases, with 5 bases spanning the gap. The CDR3 has 12 residues. The germline gives CDR1 SGHKS, CDR2 YYEKEE (reference sequence). The CDR3 loop is CASSLVGYGYTF. The CDR3 coding sequence is TGTGCCAGCAGCTTGGTGGGTTATGGCTACACCTTC.

The chain employs TRBV5-5 and TRBJ2-1; 9 positions agree with TRBD2. Trimming cost V 0 bases and J 4 bases; bases outside gene matches: 8. The CDR3 is made up of 17 amino acids. Germline CDR1 is SGHKS and CDR2 is YYEKEE (reference sequence). This CDR3 reads CASSLGPTSGPYNEQFF. DNA for the CDR3: TGTGCCAGCAGCTTGGGCCCGACTAGCGGTCCTTACAATGAGCAGTTCTTC.

This chain links TRBV5-6 with TRBJ1-2; D is ambiguous. The germline V and J ends were trimmed by 2 bases and 8 bases, with 13 bases remaining between them. Germline-derived CDR1 and CDR2 are SGHDT and YYEEEE. This CDR3 region has 13 residues. The CDR3 DNA follows: TGTGCCAGCAGCTTTGGTCAGTATAGGGGCTACACCTTC. It encodes CASSFGQYRGYTF.

V usage is TRBV19 and J usage is TRBJ2-7; D tentatively fits TRBD1 or TRBD2 (5 bases each). The germline V and J ends were trimmed by 8 bases and 0 bases, with 11 bases remaining between them. The CDR3 sequence is 13 residues long. In germline, CDR1 is LNHDA, CDR2 SQIVND (reference sequence). CDR3 in amino acids: CASGTDRSYEQYF. The CDR3 region has the DNA TGTGCCAGTGGGACCGATCGCTCCTACGAGCAGTACTTC.